These 17 T cell receptor beta chains share one sample of origin, sequenced in a study of blood T cell repertoires in COVID-19 (TCRdb year 2020). Libraries were constructed by the immunoSEQ multiplex PCR assay. TCRdb obtained this table from immuneACCESS and retained in-frame rearrangements with V and J assigned. These tables miss some clones; where compared with another copy, unresolved V genes account for less than half of the shortfall, and the remainder is unexplained. The sample yields 200,000 to 250,000 clones; around nine tenths were counted once. Together, the top ten hold 2.1% of the sample. Sample: peripheral blood. The receptor source for this set is a woman aged 40 to 50 who had recovered from COVID-19.

This clone was picked up a small number of times. The chain uses TRBV7-9 and TRBJ2-7, with a possible D match to TRBD2 (5 bases). V lost 5 bases, J lost 5 bases, and 10 bases lay in between. The germline gives CDR1 SEHNR, CDR2 FQNEAQ (reference sequence). CDR3 size: 12 residues. The CDR3 sequence: CASSPARDEQYF. CDR3 DNA sequence: TGTGCCAGCAGCCCCGCGAGGGACGAGCAGTACTTC. The variable domain in full, with the rest retrieved from reference TRBV7-9 and TRBJ2-7, is DTGVSQNPRHKITKRGQNVTFRCDPISEHNRLYWYRQTLGQGPEFLTYFQNEAQLEKSRLLSDRFSAERPKGSFSTLEIQRTEQGDSAMYLCASSPARDEQYFGPGTRLTVT.

The chain links TRBV4-1 to TRBJ2-6, with 10 nucleotides matching TRBD1. V trimming: 6 bases; J trimming: 2 bases; junction bases outside the gene matches: 10. Germline V lookup: CDR1 MGHRA, CDR2 YSYEKL. CDR3 length: 18 amino acids. The CDR3 loop is CASSLRDRGQPGANVLTF. In DNA form, the CDR3 reads TGCGCCAGCAGTCTCCGGGACAGGGGACAACCTGGGGCCAACGTCCTGACTTTC.

The CDR3 region is CAWSPRTLNYGYTF. The DNA for the CDR3 is TGTGCCTGGAGTCCTCGGACACTTAACTATGGCTACACCTTC. The chain uses TRBV30 and TRBJ1-2, with TRBD1 as a possible D gene (5 bases). Trimming cost V 2 bases and J 1 base, with 11 bases left between them. In germline, CDR1 is GTSNPN, CDR2 SVGIG (reference sequence). The CDR3 has 14 amino acids.

The chain has TRBV6-5 and TRBJ2-3; 10 bases match TRBD2. Trimming took 2 bases from V and 3 from J; bases not matched to a gene: 5. Germline V gene lookup returns CDR1 MNHEY and CDR2 SVGAGI. CDR3 size: 16 residues. CDR3 coding DNA: TGTGCCAGCAGTTACGGCGGGACTAGCGCAACAGATACGCAGTATTTT. Its protein product is CASSYGGTSATDTQYF.

The count of this clone is one. The chain links TRBV4-2 to TRBJ2-1; maybe TRBD2 (6 bases). This CDR3 spans 16 amino acids. Germline-derived CDR1 and CDR2 are LGHNA and YNFKEQ. Trimming left V 3 bases short and J 6 bases short, with 18 bases between. The CDR3 sequence: CASSQAPGGRGNEQFF. The CDR3 nucleotides read TGTGCCAGCAGCCAGGCCCCAGGAGGGAGAGGCAATGAGCAGTTCTTC.

The chain has TRBV19 and TRBJ1-2, with 12 bases matching TRBD1. After removal of 6 bases from V and 4 bases from J, the junction contained 9 bases not matched to a gene. Germline V lookup: CDR1 LNHDA, CDR2 SQIVND (reference sequence). The CDR3 contains 16 residues. The CDR3 region is CASSRDRGPGGYGYTF. CDR3 bases: TGTGCCAGTAGCCGGGACAGGGGGCCGGGTGGCTATGGCTACACCTTC.

The chain joins TRBV21-1 to TRBJ2-2; TRBD2, the D gene given by the table, was not confirmed from the DNA. TRBV21-1 is given as a pseudogene. This CDR3 region has 16 residues. CDR3 in amino acids: CASSPRLARNTGELFF. In DNA, the CDR3 is TGTGCCAGCAGCCCCCGACTAGCGCGGAACACCGGGGAGCTGTTTTTT.

This clone was recorded once. The rearrangement uses TRBV3-1 (or the pseudogene TRBV3-2) and TRBJ2-7; 13 bases are a match to TRBD2. CDR1 is LGHDT and CDR2 is YNNKEL in the germline V gene (reference sequence). CDR3 length: 14 residues. V shed 1 base and J 6 bases; nucleotides not matched to a gene: 0. The CDR3: CASSQGTSGGEQYF. CDR3 in DNA: TGTGCCAGCAGCCAAGGGACTAGCGGGGGCGAGCAGTACTTC.

The chain uses TRBV21-1 and TRBJ1-2; TRBD1, as called in the table, went unchecked against the DNA. TRBV21-1 is deemed a pseudogene. This CDR3 is built from 15 residues. CDR3 protein: CASSKNNVSNYGYTF. The CDR3 DNA reads TGTGCCAGCAGCAAAAACAACGTTTCTAACTATGGCTACACCTTC.

The V gene is TRBV18, the J gene TRBJ2-2; 10 bases are shared with TRBD1. Germline CDR1 is KGHSH and CDR2 is LQKENI. J was trimmed by 1 base and V by 5 bases; bases with no gene match: 1. This CDR3 contains 15 residues. CDR3 sequence (DNA): TGTGCCAGCTCAAGGGACAGGGGGAACACCGGGGAGCTGTTTTTT. This gives the protein CASSRDRGNTGELFF.

The chain uses TRBV6-5 and TRBJ1-5; TRBD1 aligns across 9 bases. The V gene's germline CDR1 is MNHEY and CDR2 SVGAGI. After removal of 6 bases from V and 7 bases from J, the junction contained 10 bases not matched to a gene. This CDR3 contains 15 residues. The DNA of the CDR3 is TGTGCCAGCAGGAGGGACAGGGAACAAGGACAGCCCCAGCATTTT. It encodes CASRRDREQGQPQHF.

The chain links TRBV14 to TRBJ1-2; 7 bases align to TRBD1. The CDR3 length is 13 residues. Germline lookup yields CDR1 SGHDN and CDR2 FVKESK. J lost 4 bases, V lost 4 bases, and 3 bases had no gene match. CDR3 in amino acids: CASSRDSFYGYTF. CDR3 nucleotide sequence: TGTGCCAGCAGCCGGGACAGCTTCTATGGCTACACCTTC.

This sequence joins TRBV6-5 and TRBJ1-1; 8 bases are shared with TRBD1. CDR3 length: 16 residues. Per germline, CDR1 MNHEY and CDR2 SVGAGI. Trimming at V came to 3 bases and at J to 2 bases, leaving 8 bases not matched to a gene. CDR3 DNA sequence: TGTGCCAGCAGTTATGCCCCGGGACAGGTCAACACTGAAGCTTTCTTT. Protein sequence: CASSYAPGQVNTEAFF.

The chain uses TRBV6-5 and TRBJ1-2, with D uncertain. CDR1 is MNHEY, CDR2 SVGAGI, per germline. The CDR3 extends over 16 amino acids. V lost 2 bases to trimming and J lost 2 bases, with 15 bases between them. CDR3 sequence reads: CASSYNPRDGNYGYTF. The CDR3 coding sequence is TGTGCCAGCAGTTACAACCCCCGCGACGGGAACTATGGCTACACCTTC.

The chain couples TRBV5-1 to TRBJ1-2; 8 nucleotides line up with TRBD1. The V gene's germline CDR1 is SGHRS and CDR2 YFSETQ. The CDR3 length is 15 residues. Trimming at V came to 3 bases and at J to 6 bases, leaving 10 bases not matched to a gene. CDR3 bases: TGCGCCAGCAGCTCCCCGGGACAGGCTCTCCATGGCTACACCTTC. This encodes CASSSPGQALHGYTF.

This clone was recorded only once. The V and J genes are TRBV7-9 and TRBJ2-3; D is perhaps TRBD2 (5 bases). Germline values: CDR1 SEHNR, CDR2 FQNEAQ (reference sequence). The CDR3 has 14 residues. Trimming left V 1 base short and J 4 bases short, with 9 bases between. The CDR3 DNA sequence: TGTGCCAGCAGCTTAGGCGGCGGGTCAGATACGCAGTATTTT. Its translation: CASSLGGGSDTQYF.

This clone was found once. The V and J genes are TRBV19 and TRBJ2-5; TRBD2 aligns across 8 bases. The CDR3 consists of 19 residues. Germline trimming cut 3 bases from V and 5 bases from J; bases unmatched to any gene: 20. Germline assignment: CDR1 LNHDA and CDR2 SQIVND (reference sequence). The chain's CDR3 is CASSIWSRPAGVFKETQYF. DNA for the CDR3: TGTGCCAGTAGTATCTGGTCCCGGCCAGCGGGAGTTTTCAAGGAGACCCAGTACTTC.